Each of the 9 T cell receptor beta chains below was sequenced from the same sample in a study of blood T cells in healthy people across ages. With a J-beta primer mix and a sample-barcoded 5' primer, a second PCR ran roughly 6 to 12 cycles. Each CDR3 protein is one row after TCRdb ran MiXCR on the 5' RACE reads. The sample records 1,300,000 or so distinct CDR3 sequences, approximately 59% being singletons. The source material was blood. The receptors come from a young man in good health.

This clonotype occurred many times. The rearrangement joins TRBV7-9 to TRBJ2-1, with a weak D call TRBD1 (6 bases). V lost 5 bases and J lost 0, with 17 bases in between. The CDR3 has 17 amino acids. The germline V gene has CDR1 SEHNR and CDR2 FQNEAQ (reference sequence). CDR3 region: CASSHMSGRGSYNEQFF. CDR3 bases: TGTGCCAGCAGCCATATGTCGGGCAGGGGCTCCTACAATGAGCAGTTCTTC.

The CDR3 region has the DNA TGTGCCAGCAGCGAGGCCAGGGGGGAATCCAATGAGCAGTTCTTC. Translated, it gives CASSEARGESNEQFF. The gene calls are TRBV11-2 and TRBJ2-1, with a possible D match to TRBD1 (7 bases). The CDR3 has 15 residues. Germline V gene data show CDR1 as SGHAT and CDR2 as FQNNGV. V dropped 5 bases and J dropped 6 bases, with 17 bases sitting between them.

This sequence joins TRBV21-1 and TRBJ1-5. TRBV21-1 is marked as a pseudogene. The CDR3 covers 15 residues. The CDR3 DNA sequence: TGTGCCAGCAGCAAACCTCGGTGGAACAATCAGCCCCAGCATTTT. Amino acids: CASSKPRWNNQPQHF.

This clonotype was picked up a small number of times. This chain connects TRBV28 to TRBJ2-7, with TRBD1 identical over 8 bases. Germline-derived CDR1 and CDR2 are MDHEN and SYDVKM. The CDR3 runs to 17 residues. The junction had 18 bases not matched to a gene; V was cut back by 7 bases and J by 4 bases. As DNA, the CDR3 is TGTGCCAGCACCTCGACAGGGGCTCAGTGGGGAATTTACGAGCAGTACTTC. Amino acid sequence: CASTSTGAQWGIYEQYF.

This clonotype was recorded a few times. V is TRBV7-2 and J is TRBJ2-1; a possible D gene is TRBD1 (5 bases). Trimming pared 5 bases from V and 3 bases from J, leaving 20 bases between. The germline CDR1 and CDR2 sequences are SGHTA and FQGNSA. The CDR3 contains 17 residues. CDR3 DNA: TGTGCCAGCAGCCCTGCAGGGTATCCCCCCTACTACAATGAGCAGTTCTTC. Translated, it gives CASSPAGYPPYYNEQFF.

A few counts support this clonotype. This rearrangement joins TRBV6-5 to TRBJ2-5; D is unclear. Between the trimmed V and J ends, which lost 2 bases and 3 bases, there was a span of 10 bases. The CDR3 runs 14 residues. The germline gives CDR1 MNHEY, CDR2 SVGAGI. CDR3: CASSYVPRKETQYF. DNA of the CDR3: TGTGCCAGCAGTTACGTGCCCCGTAAAGAGACCCAGTACTTC.

This chain links TRBV20-1 with TRBJ2-7; maybe TRBD1 (6 bases). Germline loops: CDR1 DFQATT, CDR2 SNEGSKA (reference sequence). The CDR3 is made up of 15 amino acids. The germline V and J ends were trimmed by 2 bases and 3 bases, with 17 bases remaining between them. CDR3 coding DNA: TGCAGTGCTAGACTAGGACAGTTTAGGGGCTACGAGCAGTACTTC. Protein sequence: CSARLGQFRGYEQYF.

The chain combines TRBV6-2 or TRBV6-3 with TRBJ2-7, with D perhaps assigned TRBD1 or TRBD2 (5 bases each). This CDR3 is built from 11 residues. V was clipped by 7 bases and J by 12 bases, with 16 bases between them. The V gene's germline CDR1 is MNHEY and CDR2 SVGEGT. The CDR3 DNA is TGTGCCAGCAATACGGGGCCCCGGGCGTACTTC. Its translation: CASNTGPRAYF.

This rearrangement joins TRBV20-1 to TRBJ2-7; TRBD1 might be the D (6 bases). The CDR3 totals 12 residues. The germline gives CDR1 DFQATT, CDR2 SNEGSKA (reference sequence). V lost 6 bases and J lost 4, with 13 bases in between. CDR3 residues: CSATGTQYEQYF. The DNA of the CDR3 is TGCAGTGCAACCGGGACACAGTACGAGCAGTACTTC.